The 24 T cell receptor beta chains listed next were all sequenced from one sample in a study of blood T cell repertoires in COVID-19. Using immunoSEQ multiplex PCR, the repertoire was profiled, and TCRdb retains in-frame clones only, with some absent. The repertoire holds 350,000 or so clones, with about nine tenths as singletons. Sequencing input: PBMCs or T cells enriched from blood (not recorded which). The receptors originated from a woman in her 30s who had been exposed to COVID-19.

The V call is TRBV18, the J call TRBJ2-7, with 8 bases identical to TRBD1. The CDR3 runs to 14 residues. J gave up 5 bases and V 3 bases, and 6 bases lay outside the gene matches. CDR1 KGHSH and CDR2 LQKENI come from the germline V gene. CDR3 in DNA: TGTGCCAGCTCACCGTCGGACAGGGAGAACGAGCAGTACTTC. Its translation: CASSPSDRENEQYF.

The rearrangement joins TRBV3-1 (or the pseudogene TRBV3-2) to TRBJ2-7, with 7 bases aligning to TRBD1. J gave up 6 bases and V 1 base, and 6 bases lay outside the gene matches. Germline-derived CDR1 and CDR2 are LGHDT and YNNKEL (reference sequence). The CDR3 runs to 14 residues. CDR3 in amino acids: CASSQGVGGGEQYF. The CDR3 coding sequence is TGTGCCAGCAGCCAAGGGGTAGGGGGCGGCGAGCAGTACTTC.

V and J are TRBV14 and TRBJ2-7; a weak D match, TRBD2 (5 bases). The CDR3 runs 15 residues. The germline V and J ends were trimmed by 4 bases and 7 bases, with 20 bases remaining between them. CDR1 and CDR2 (germline): SGHDN, FVKESK. The CDR3 nucleotides read TGTGCCAGCAGCCTAAGGCAGGTTCACGCGGGTGAGCAGTACTTC. Residues: CASSLRQVHAGEQYF.

Regarding this clone: At the DNA level, this CDR3 is encoded by other sequences in the same sample as well. This sequence joins TRBV18 and TRBJ2-5, with D uncertain. The CDR3 contains 11 residues. Germline V CDR1 and CDR2: KGHSH, LQKENI. Trimming removed 6 bases at V and 5 bases at J, with 7 bases between. CDR3 residues: CASSPGETQYF. The DNA for the CDR3 is TGTGCCAGCTCGCCCGGGGAGACCCAGTACTTC.

This rearrangement joins TRBV7-2 to TRBJ2-4; 8 bases align to TRBD2. This CDR3 comprises 16 residues. Germline assignment: CDR1 SGHTA and CDR2 FQGNSA. Trimming cost V 6 bases and J 1 base; bases outside gene matches: 8. The CDR3 nucleotides read TGTGCCAGCAGTCCGGCGGGAGGCTCGGCCAAAAACATTCAGTACTTC. Amino acids: CASSPAGGSAKNIQYF.

The gene calls are TRBV7-3 and TRBJ2-3; 13 nucleotides align to TRBD2. CDR1 is SGHTA and CDR2 is FQGTGA in the germline V gene. CDR3 length: 15 residues. The ends lost 3 bases at V and 3 bases at J; junction bases unmatched: 0. The CDR3 loop reads CASSLGLAGTDTQYF. CDR3 DNA: TGTGCCAGCAGCTTGGGACTAGCGGGGACAGATACGCAGTATTTT.

This chain connects TRBV10-1 to TRBJ2-1; D may be TRBD2 (6 bases). The CDR3 length is 13 residues. Germline CDR1 is WNHNN and CDR2 is SYGVQD (reference sequence). The ends were cut back, 6 bases at V and 4 bases at J, with 10 bases in the middle. CDR3 loop: CASSRRGYNEQFF. In DNA form, the CDR3 reads TGCGCCAGCAGCCGTCGGGGGTACAATGAGCAGTTCTTC.

V usage is TRBV18 and J usage is TRBJ1-5; D is perhaps TRBD1 (5 bases). CDR3 size: 13 residues. The ends were cut back, 4 bases at V and 3 bases at J, with 7 bases in the middle. Germline lookup yields CDR1 KGHSH and CDR2 LQKENI. The CDR3 DNA is TGTGCCAGCTCACAGGGGCCCAATCAGCCCCAGCATTTT. This encodes CASSQGPNQPQHF.

This chain joins TRBV28 and TRBJ2-7, with 11 bases fitting TRBD2. The germline CDR1 and CDR2 sequences are MDHEN and SYDVKM. CDR3 length equals 15 residues. Trimming at V came to 3 bases and at J to 7 bases, leaving 8 bases not matched to a gene. CDR3 residues: CASSFASGRIWEQYF. As DNA, the CDR3 is TGTGCCAGCAGTTTCGCTAGCGGGAGGATTTGGGAGCAGTACTTC.

The V call is TRBV7-8, the J call TRBJ1-5, with a possible D match to TRBD1 (5 bases). V was clipped by 6 bases and J by 4 bases, with 19 bases between them. Germline loops: CDR1 SGHVS, CDR2 FQNEAQ. The CDR3 extends over 16 amino acids. The CDR3 sequence: CASSSTGGATNQPQHF. CDR3 nucleotides: TGTGCCAGCAGTTCGACCGGTGGGGCCACAAATCAGCCCCAGCATTTT.

The rearrangement joins TRBV5-8 to TRBJ1-5; unclear D gene. Germline CDR1 and CDR2: SGHTS and YDEGEE. V gave up 3 bases and J gave up 0 bases, with 16 bases separating them. This CDR3 is built from 17 residues. CDR3 nucleotide sequence: TGTGCCAGCAGCTCAGGCCGACCGCTTTATAGCAATCAGCCCCAGCATTTT. Protein: CASSSGRPLYSNQPQHF.

A word on this clone: This sample includes further DNA sequences coding for the same CDR3. The chain is built from TRBV3-1 (or the pseudogene TRBV3-2) and TRBJ2-3, with 9 bases identical to TRBD2. Germline assignment: CDR1 LGHDT and CDR2 YNNKEL (reference sequence). V dropped 2 bases and J dropped 2; count of bases not matched to a gene: 5. The CDR3 consists of 16 residues. The CDR3 is CASSQTLAGVTDTQYF. The CDR3 DNA reads as TGTGCCAGCAGCCAAACCTTAGCGGGAGTCACAGATACGCAGTATTTT.

This sequence joins TRBV10-3 and TRBJ2-1; 9 bases match TRBD1. Losses at the gene ends were 8 bases for V and 1 base for J; bases not matched to a gene: 9. The CDR3 contains 16 residues. Germline CDR1 is ENHRY and CDR2 is SYGVKD. The CDR3 DNA reads TGTGCCATCGGTAAACCGGGACAGGGATCCTACAATGAGCAGTTCTTC. Amino acid sequence: CAIGKPGQGSYNEQFF.

This chain links TRBV11-2 with TRBJ2-7; TRBD2 agrees at 8 bases. V was pared by 6 bases and J by 3 bases, with 10 bases of the junction left unmatched. Germline CDR1 SGHAT, CDR2 FQNNGV. The CDR3 contains 15 residues. This chain's CDR3 is CASRKPGRAGYEQYF. The DNA for the CDR3 is TGTGCCAGCAGAAAACCCGGGAGGGCCGGCTACGAGCAGTACTTC.

The V gene is TRBV2, the J gene TRBJ2-7; 7 bases align to TRBD1. V shed 7 bases and J 0 bases; nucleotides not matched to a gene: 9. CDR3 size: 15 residues. The germline V gene has CDR1 SNHLY and CDR2 FYNNEI. CDR3 amino acids: CASTEGGLSSYEQYF. Written as DNA, the CDR3 is TGTGCCAGCACCGAAGGGGGCCTAAGCTCCTACGAGCAGTACTTC. Drawing the rest from reference TRBV2 and TRBJ2-7, the complete variable domain is EPEVTQTPSHQVTQMGQEVILRCVPISNHLYFYWYRQILGQKVEFLVSFYNNEISEKSEIFDDQFSVERPDGSNFTLKIRSTKLEDSAMYFCASTEGGLSSYEQYFGPGTRLTVT.

This clone was recorded once. V and J are TRBV7-2 and TRBJ1-6; maybe TRBD1 (6 bases). The CDR3 sequence is 14 residues long. Per germline, CDR1 SGHTA and CDR2 FQGNSA. Between the trimmed V and J ends, which lost 2 bases and 10 bases, there was a span of 12 bases. The CDR3 spells CASSLRGAESPLHF. The CDR3 nucleotides read TGTGCCAGCAGCTTACGGGGGGCTGAGTCACCCCTCCACTTT.

This chain connects TRBV5-1 to TRBJ1-5, with 7 bases fitting TRBD1. CDR3 length: 15 residues. Germline V CDR1 and CDR2: SGHRS, YFSETQ. V shed 4 bases and J 0 bases; nucleotides not matched to a gene: 4. CDR3 in DNA: TGCGCCAGCAGCACCGGGGACAGTAGCAATCAGCCCCAGCATTTT. Amino acid sequence: CASSTGDSSNQPQHF.

The chain links TRBV24-1 to TRBJ1-4; 8 bases agree with TRBD1. The CDR3 runs to 15 residues. V shed 7 bases and J 5 bases; nucleotides not matched to a gene: 8. Germline loops: CDR1 KGHDR, CDR2 SFDVKD. The CDR3 bases are TGTGCCACCAGCGCAATACAGGGGGAAAATGAAAAACTGTTTTTT. It yields the protein CATSAIQGENEKLFF.

The genes are TRBV6-4 and TRBJ1-1; possible D gene TRBD1, 6 bases. The germline V gene encodes CDR1 MRHNA and CDR2 SNTAGT. V lost 3 bases to trimming and J lost 1 base, with 12 bases between them. The CDR3 loop spans 15 amino acids. The CDR3 loop is CASSEIAGANTEAFF. CDR3 nucleotides: TGTGCCAGCAGTGAGATCGCGGGGGCGAACACTGAAGCTTTCTTT.

The chain employs TRBV5-4 and TRBJ1-2, with a weak D call TRBD1 (6 bases). The V end was cut by 3 bases, the J end by 7 bases, with 16 bases between. The length of the CDR3 is 14 residues. The germline V gene has CDR1 SGHNT and CDR2 YYREEE (reference sequence). This CDR3 is CASSSVGGRAGYTF. The CDR3 coding sequence is TGTGCCAGCAGCTCCGTTGGGGGCCGGGCTGGCTACACCTTC.

Points on this clone: The junction shows a germline mismatch at one end, possibly a read error. This chain joins TRBV5-1 and TRBJ2-5; 15 positions match TRBD2. Germline CDR1 SGHRS, CDR2 YFSETQ. The CDR3 contains 16 residues. The CDR3 spells CASSLEGTSGRSRFNF. Here the CDR3 DNA reads TGCGCCAGCAGCTTGGAGGGGACTAGCGGGAGGTCCCGGTTTAACTTC. The whole variable domain, filled in from reference TRBV5-1 and TRBJ2-5, reads KAGVTQTPRYLIKTRGQQVTLSCSPISGHRSVSWYQQTPGQGLQFLFEYFSETQRNKGNFPGRFSGRQFSNSRSEMNVSTLELGDSALYLCASSLEGTSGRSRFNFGPGTRLLVL.

A note on this clone: This CDR3 is also generated by other DNA sequences in the sample. This chain joins TRBV9 and TRBJ1-6, with a possible D match to TRBD1 (6 bases). The V gene's germline CDR1 is SGDLS and CDR2 YYNGEE. Trimming took off 0 bases at V and 7 bases at J, with 8 bases between the two ends. The CDR3 consists of 14 residues. CDR3 in amino acids: CASSVGGTNSPLHF. In DNA form, the CDR3 reads TGTGCCAGCAGCGTAGGTGGGACAAATTCACCCCTCCACTTT.

The chain recombines TRBV5-1 with TRBJ1-5; 8 nucleotides line up with TRBD1. The J segment lost 5 bases and the V segment lost 0 bases, leaving 4 bases of the junction unmatched. Germline values: CDR1 SGHRS, CDR2 YFSETQ. The CDR3 is made up of 15 amino acids. CDR3 coding DNA: TGCGCCAGCAGCTTGGGAGACAGGGGCGATCAGCCCCAGCATTTT. Amino acids: CASSLGDRGDQPQHF. Full variable domain (remainder filled in from reference TRBV5-1 and TRBJ1-5): KAGVTQTPRYLIKTRGQQVTLSCSPISGHRSVSWYQQTPGQGLQFLFEYFSETQRNKGNFPGRFSGRQFSNSRSEMNVSTLELGDSALYLCASSLGDRGDQPQHFGDGTRLSIL.

This clone was detected once. The chain carries TRBV9 and TRBJ1-3; D call uncertain. The V and J ends lost 3 bases and 0 bases respectively, with 10 bases between them. Germline-derived CDR1 and CDR2 are SGDLS and YYNGEE. This CDR3 contains 15 residues. This CDR3 reads CASSDDTSSGNTIYF. The CDR3 DNA reads as TGTGCCAGCAGCGACGACACATCCTCTGGAAACACCATATATTTT.